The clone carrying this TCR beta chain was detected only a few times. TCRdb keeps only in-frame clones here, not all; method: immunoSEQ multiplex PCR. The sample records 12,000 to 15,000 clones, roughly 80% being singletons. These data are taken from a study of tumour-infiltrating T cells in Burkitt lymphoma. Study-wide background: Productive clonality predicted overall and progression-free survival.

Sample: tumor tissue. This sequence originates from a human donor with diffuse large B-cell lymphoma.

CDR3 loop: CASSLVGGSGAEAFF. Written as DNA, the CDR3 is TGTGCCAGCAGCTTAGTGGGGGGGTCCGGGGCTGAAGCTTTCTTT. This chain links TRBV13 with TRBJ1-1, with D tentatively TRBD1 (5 bases). The CDR3 sequence is 15 residues long. Trimming stripped 1 base from V and 6 bases from J, with 15 bases between. The V gene's germline CDR1 is PRHDT and CDR2 FYEKMQ (reference sequence).